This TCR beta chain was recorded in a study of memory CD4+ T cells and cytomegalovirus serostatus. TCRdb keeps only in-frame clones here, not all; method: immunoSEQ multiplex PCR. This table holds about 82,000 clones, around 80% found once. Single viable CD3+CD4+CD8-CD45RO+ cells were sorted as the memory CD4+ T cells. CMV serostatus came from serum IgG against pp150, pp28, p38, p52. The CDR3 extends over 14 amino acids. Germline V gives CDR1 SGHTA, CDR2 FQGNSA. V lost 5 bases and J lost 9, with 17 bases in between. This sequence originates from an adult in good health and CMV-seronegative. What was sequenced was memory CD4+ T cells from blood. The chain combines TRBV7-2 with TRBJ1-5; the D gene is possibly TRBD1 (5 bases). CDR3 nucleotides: TGTGCCAGCAGCCGGGACGGGACTCCCAGGCCCCAGCATTTT. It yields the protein CASSRDGTPRPQHF.